The 30 T cell receptor beta chains below come from one sample, sequenced in a study of prognosis after radiotherapy for stage I lung cancer (dated by TCRdb to about 2021). The run used an Illumina HiSeq 3000. Two rounds of multiplex PCR were used to amplify the TCR beta CDR3 region from genomic DNA. In the first round of PCR, primers specific to each TRBV and TRBJ gene were used, and the primer sequences are filed in Chinese patent CN105087789A. TCRdb reran the public reads through fastp at Q25 and MiXCR, keeping productive beta chains. Each CDR3 protein gets just one entry, which takes the most common genes and DNA from the rows behind it. For this sample the table gives some 16,000 distinct CDR3 sequences, of which approximately 29% were detected only once. The ten largest clonotypes hold roughly 30% of the sample. Sequenced material: PBMCs, taken before or after stereotactic body radiation therapy (not recorded which). These receptors all come from a donor older than 45 with non-small cell lung cancer.

This clonotype was seen ten or more times. A single base separates this from a much larger clone, so it may be a read error. This chain connects TRBV6-1 to TRBJ2-1, with TRBD2 identical over 9 bases. CDR3 length: 15 residues. Per the germline V gene, CDR1 is MNHNS and CDR2 is SASEGT. V shed 8 bases, J shed 8 bases, and the junction held 13 bases outside the gene matches. As DNA, the CDR3 is TGTGCCAGCGGAGATGGGACTAGCCCTAGGGATGAGCAGTTCTTC. Its protein is CASGDGTSPRDEQFF.

This clonotype was found many times. CDR3 nucleotide sequence: TGCAGTGCTCTTGGACGGGGAAACTATGGCTACACCTTC. Amino acid sequence: CSALGRGNYGYTF. The chain uses TRBV20-1 and TRBJ1-2; no reliable D call. This CDR3 spans 13 amino acids. Between the trimmed V and J ends, which lost 5 bases and 2 bases, there was a span of 12 bases. Germline loops: CDR1 DFQATT, CDR2 SNEGSKA (reference sequence).

This clonotype has a count of ten or more. The rearrangement links TRBV5-8 to TRBJ1-6, with D possibly TRBD1 on 6 matching bases. V was pared by 0 bases and J by 7 bases, with 11 bases between. Germline V gene lookup returns CDR1 SGHTS and CDR2 YDEGEE. The CDR3 length is 15 residues. The CDR3, as DNA: TGTGCCAGCAGCTTGGCGGGGACAAGCAATTCACCCCTCCACTTT. Translated, it gives CASSLAGTSNSPLHF.

Points on this clonotype: A far larger clone is off by one base, so a read error is likely. V is TRBV6-2 or TRBV6-3 and J is TRBJ2-5; a possible D gene is TRBD1 (5 bases). Germline CDR1 reads MNHEY; CDR2 reads SVGEGT. This CDR3 has 14 residues. V was shortened by 5 bases and J by 4 bases, with 14 bases between the two germline ends. CDR3 in amino acids: CASSEEPGRETQYF. For the CDR3, the DNA is TGTGCCAGCAGTGAAGAGCCAGGGCGAGAGACCCAGTACTTC.

This clonotype was counted at least ten times. A single base separates this from a much larger clone, so it may be a read error. The CDR3 coding sequence is TGTGCCAGCAGTTACTCGTTGGGGGGAACTGGAGCTTTCTTT. Residues: CASSYSLGGTGAFF. The rearrangement links TRBV6-2 or TRBV6-3 to TRBJ1-1; possible D gene TRBD1, 5 bases. The V gene's germline CDR1 is MNHEY and CDR2 SVGEGT. This CDR3 comprises 14 residues.

This clonotype was recorded at least ten times. The V and J genes are TRBV29-1 and TRBJ2-3; a possible D gene is TRBD1 (6 bases). This CDR3 has 15 amino acids. Germline assignment: CDR1 SQVTM and CDR2 ANQGSEA. Trimming pared 5 bases from V and 2 bases from J, leaving 17 bases between. The CDR3 sequence is CSVSRGQSPTDTQYF. The CDR3 coding sequence is TGCAGCGTTAGCCGCGGACAGTCCCCCACAGATACGCAGTATTTT.

On this clonotype itself: This sequence is one base from a far larger clone and is likely a read error. This chain connects TRBV28 to TRBJ2-7; unclear D gene. There are 13 residues in the CDR3. Per the germline V gene, CDR1 is MDHEN and CDR2 is SYDVKM. The CDR3 DNA follows: TGTTCCAGTAGTTTGAAGAACAACTACGAGCAGTACTTC. Its translation is CSSSLKNNYEQYF.

In its sample, this clonotype was seen once. A single base separates this from a much larger clone, so it may be a read error. The V call is TRBV6-2 or TRBV6-3, the J call TRBJ2-5, with D unclear. There are 15 residues in the CDR3. CDR1 and CDR2 (germline): MNHEY, SVGEGT. Trimming shortened V by 4 bases and J by 3 bases, and 15 bases separated the two germline ends. The CDR3 loop is CASSSRNYMEETQYF. CDR3 nucleotide sequence: TGTGCCAGCAGTTCCCGGAACTACATGGAAGAGACCCAGTACTTC.

The rearrangement links TRBV6-1 to TRBJ2-7; 8 bases match TRBD2. Germline values: CDR1 MNHNS, CDR2 SASEGT. The CDR3 length is 14 residues. Here the CDR3 DNA reads TGTGGCAGGAGGATCAGCGGGAGCCAAAACGAGCAGTACTTC. Its protein is CGRRISGSQNEQYF.

V usage is TRBV20-1 and J usage is TRBJ2-3, with 7 bases fitting TRBD1. Germline CDR1 and CDR2: DFQATT and SNEGSKA (reference sequence). After removal of 4 bases from V and 5 bases from J, the junction contained 9 bases not matched to a gene. This CDR3 is 14 amino acids long. This CDR3 reads CSANSTGYEDTQYF. As DNA, the CDR3 is TGCAGTGCTAACTCGACAGGGTATGAAGATACGCAGTATTTT.

With respect to this clonotype: Only one base separates this from a far larger clonotype, so it likely reflects a read error. The chain couples TRBV6-9 to TRBJ2-3, with 12 bases identical to TRBD1. This CDR3 is 18 amino acids long. Germline V gene sequence: CDR1 MNHGY, CDR2 SVAAGI. The V segment lost 3 bases and the J segment 7 bases; nucleotides outside the gene matches: 14. This CDR3 reads CASSYSTGQGALAYTQYF. The CDR3 nucleotides read TGTGCCAGCAGTTACTCGACGGGACAGGGGGCGTTGGCATATACGCAGTATTTT.

The V gene is TRBV20-1, the J gene TRBJ2-1, with 7 bases identical to TRBD2. The CDR3 contains 14 residues. V shed 6 bases, J shed 7 bases, and the junction held 12 bases outside the gene matches. Germline assignment: CDR1 DFQATT and CDR2 SNEGSKA (reference sequence). CDR3 in DNA: TGCAGTGCGCCCCCGGGCGGGGGATTGAATGAGCAGTTCTTC. Translating gives CSAPPGGGLNEQFF.

This clonotype was seen a single time. At one end, the junction sequence differs from germline, possibly due to a read error. V is TRBV5-1 and J is TRBJ2-7; 14 bases agree with TRBD2. CDR3 length: 17 amino acids. Per germline, CDR1 SGHRS and CDR2 YFSETQ. The CDR3 spells CVSSLGNAGLAGDEQYF. The CDR3 nucleotides are TGCGTCAGCAGCTTGGGCAATGCGGGACTAGCGGGAGACGAGCAGTACTTC.

In regard to this clonotype: A much bigger clone sits one base away, suggesting this may be a read error. The final CDR3 position lacks the conserved phenylalanine or tryptophan, pointing to a likely read error. No DNA is shown, since the ends of the CDR3 on it are uncertain; the CDR3 is the one TCRdb lists. The chain's CDR3 is CASGEQTSGILRWDL. V gene TRBV5-4 combines with J gene TRBJ2-7; the table gives TRBD2 as D, unverified against the DNA. CDR1 and CDR2 from the germline V gene are SGHNT and YYREEE (reference sequence). The CDR3 is 15 amino acids long, termini counted.

Ten or more counts support this clonotype. V and J are TRBV9 and TRBJ1-1, with D possibly TRBD1 on 6 matching bases. Germline values: CDR1 SGDLS, CDR2 YYNGEE. CDR3 length equals 15 residues. The V end lost 3 bases, the J end lost 2 bases, and 14 bases lay between the germline ends. The CDR3 reads CASSDPTGVNTEAFF. The CDR3 DNA is TGTGCCAGCAGCGATCCGACAGGCGTTAACACTGAAGCTTTCTTT.

Sample share makes this clonotype medium-sized (0.01 to 0.1%). This sequence joins TRBV27 and TRBJ1-4; D is possibly TRBD1 (6 bases). Looked up from germline, CDR1 is MNHEY and CDR2 is SMNVEV (reference sequence). V gave up 6 bases and J gave up 5 bases, with 19 bases separating them. This CDR3 spans 16 amino acids. The CDR3 nucleotides are TGTGCCAGCAGACGCAGGGGAGGGCTCCAAAATGAAAAACTGTTTTTT. Residues: CASRRRGGLQNEKLFF.

This clonotype was seen only a few times. A clone one base away is much larger, so this may be a read error. The chain joins TRBV6-2 or TRBV6-3 to TRBJ1-5; D uncertain. The CDR3 has 15 amino acids. Looked up from germline, CDR1 is MNHEY and CDR2 is SVGEGT. The chain's CDR3 is CVSSYSLNSNQPQHF. The CDR3 DNA is TGTGTCAGCAGTTACTCACTGAATAGCAATCAGCCCCAGCATTTT.

This chain's CDR3 is CSARGRLGPDQKGTEAFF. As DNA, the CDR3 is TGCAGTGCTAGGGGAAGGCTGGGACCCGACCAAAAGGGCACTGAAGCTTTCTTT. V usage is TRBV20-1 and J usage is TRBJ1-1, with D possibly being TRBD1 (5 bases). The CDR3 loop spans 18 amino acids. Germline-derived CDR1 and CDR2 are DFQATT and SNEGSKA (reference sequence). The germline V and J ends were trimmed by 3 bases and 4 bases, with 27 bases remaining between them.

The sample holds many counts of this clonotype. The CDR3 loop is CASSSLTLSYNEQFF. The CDR3 nucleotides read TGTGCCAGCAGCTCCCTAACCCTCTCCTACAATGAGCAGTTCTTC. The rearrangement joins TRBV7-8 to TRBJ2-1; D is unresolved. V lost 4 bases to trimming and J lost 0 bases, with 10 bases between them. This CDR3 has 15 amino acids. Germline V gene lookup returns CDR1 SGHVS and CDR2 FQNEAQ.

The CDR3: CASSQAGQSYNEQFF. In DNA, the CDR3 is TGTGCCAGCAGTCAGGCGGGACAGTCATACAATGAGCAGTTCTTC. The genes are TRBV2 and TRBJ2-1; possibly TRBD1 for D (7 bases). This CDR3 is built from 15 residues. The V gene's germline CDR1 is SNHLY and CDR2 FYNNEI. V was clipped by 5 bases and J by 4 bases, with 15 bases between them.

By sample fraction, this clonotype is medium-sized. The V call is TRBV11-2, the J call TRBJ2-7; 7 bases map to TRBD1. V lost 5 bases and J lost 1; bases outside the gene matches: 8. The CDR3 sequence is 15 residues long. CDR1 SGHAT and CDR2 FQNNGV come from the germline V gene. CDR3 DNA: TGTGCCAGCAGCCATTACCGGGACAGATCCTACGAGCAGTACTTC. Translation: CASSHYRDRSYEQYF.

This clonotype has at least ten counts. The chain carries TRBV28 and TRBJ2-1; tentatively, D is TRBD2 (6 bases). Germline lookup yields CDR1 MDHEN and CDR2 SYDVKM. V lost 2 bases, J lost 5 bases, and 19 bases lay in between. This CDR3 contains 17 residues. The CDR3, as DNA: TGTGCCAGCAGTTTAGGGTCGGGGGTGTCCTTAAACAATGAGCAGTTCTTC. As protein: CASSLGSGVSLNNEQFF.

This clonotype was counted at least ten times. The chain carries TRBV20-1 and TRBJ2-5; 7 nucleotides agree with TRBD1. The junction had 7 bases not matched to a gene; V was cut back by 5 bases and J by 4 bases. This CDR3 spans 13 amino acids. Germline CDR1 DFQATT, CDR2 SNEGSKA (reference sequence). CDR3 in DNA: TGCAGTGCTGGTCAGACAGGGAGAGAGACCCAGTACTTC. Its protein product is CSAGQTGRETQYF.

This clonotype was seen many times. The V and J genes are TRBV27 and TRBJ1-4, with D uncertain. CDR3 length equals 14 residues. Trimming stripped 3 bases from V and 3 bases from J, with 8 bases between. The germline V gene encodes CDR1 MNHEY and CDR2 SMNVEV (reference sequence). The CDR3 nucleotides read TGTGCCAGCAGTTTCGCCGGGTCTAATGAAAAACTGTTTTTT. Residues: CASSFAGSNEKLFF. The entire variable domain, with the rest obtained from reference TRBV27 and TRBJ1-4, is as follows: EAQVTQNPRYLITVTGKKLTVTCSQNMNHEYMSWYRQDPGLGLRQIYYSMNVEVTDKGDVPEGYKVSRKEKRNFPLILESPSPNQTSLYFCASSFAGSNEKLFFGSGTQLSVL.

This clonotype was found many times. The chain is built from TRBV5-1 and TRBJ2-7; D possibly matches TRBD1 or TRBD2 (5 bases each). Germline assignment: CDR1 SGHRS and CDR2 YFSETQ. V lost 4 bases to trimming and J lost 0 bases, with 11 bases between them. The CDR3 consists of 14 residues. CDR3 coding DNA: TGCGCCAGCAGCCCGGGACCGACCTCCTACGAGCAGTACTTC. It translates to CASSPGPTSYEQYF.

The chain uses TRBV6-1 and TRBJ2-6; perhaps TRBD2 as D (6 bases). The CDR3 covers 18 residues. The V gene's germline CDR1 is MNHNS and CDR2 SASEGT. V gave up 6 bases and J gave up 1 base, with 19 bases separating them. Written as DNA, the CDR3 is TGTGCCAGCAGCACCTTCCCAGGAGGGGCGTCTGGGGCCAACGTCCTGACTTTC. Amino acids: CASSTFPGGASGANVLTF.

Concerning this clonotype: At one end, the junction sequence differs from germline, possibly due to a read error. This chain connects TRBV6-4 to TRBJ1-1; TRBD1 aligns across 8 bases. The CDR3 extends over 14 amino acids. Germline V gene data show CDR1 as MRHNA and CDR2 as SNTAGT. In DNA form, the CDR3 reads TGTGCCAGCAGTGGCACAGACAGGGGCACTGAAGATTTCTTT. This translates into CASSGTDRGTEDFF.

Ten or more counts support this clonotype. The rearrangement links TRBV6-4 to TRBJ2-2, with D maybe TRBD1 (6 bases). This CDR3 is 16 amino acids long. V dropped 0 bases and J dropped 6 bases, with 14 bases sitting between them. CDR1 is MRHNA, CDR2 SNTAGT, per germline. CDR3 sequence reads: CASSDSSRGYPGELFF. The CDR3 DNA reads TGTGCCAGCAGTGACTCGAGTAGGGGGTACCCCGGGGAGCTGTTTTTT.

This clonotype was seen ten or more times. V is TRBV20-1 and J is TRBJ2-1, with D perhaps assigned TRBD1 or TRBD2 (5 bases each). Trimming removed 1 base from V and 5 bases from J, with 9 bases in between. The germline gives CDR1 DFQATT, CDR2 SNEGSKA (reference sequence). The CDR3 contains 13 residues. The CDR3 coding sequence is TGCAGTGCTAGAGGGCAGGGAGACAATGAGCAGTTCTTC. This codes for CSARGQGDNEQFF.

Turning to this clonotype: With only one base between it and a far larger clone, this is likely a read error. The chain uses TRBV6-8 and TRBJ2-1, with TRBD2 identical over 8 bases. Unmatched junction bases numbered 13, after V lost 5 bases and J lost 7 bases. This CDR3 is built from 16 residues. CDR1 and CDR2 (germline): MNHGY, SAAAGT. The CDR3 coding sequence is TGTGCCAGCAGTAAGAGGGGGTCGGGAGGGTTGAATGAGCAGTTCTTC. Protein sequence: CASSKRGSGGLNEQFF.